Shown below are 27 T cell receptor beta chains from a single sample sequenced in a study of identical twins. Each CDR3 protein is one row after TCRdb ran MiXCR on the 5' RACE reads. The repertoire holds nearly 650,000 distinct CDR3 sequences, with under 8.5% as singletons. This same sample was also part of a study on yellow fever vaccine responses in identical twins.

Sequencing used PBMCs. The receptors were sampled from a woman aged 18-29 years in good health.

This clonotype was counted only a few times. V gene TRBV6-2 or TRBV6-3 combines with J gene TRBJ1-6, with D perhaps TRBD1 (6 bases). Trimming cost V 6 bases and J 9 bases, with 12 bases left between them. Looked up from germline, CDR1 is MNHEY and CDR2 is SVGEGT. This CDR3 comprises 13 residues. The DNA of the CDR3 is TGTGCCAGCAGACAACCAGGGGTTTCACCCCTCCACTTT. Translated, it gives CASRQPGVSPLHF.

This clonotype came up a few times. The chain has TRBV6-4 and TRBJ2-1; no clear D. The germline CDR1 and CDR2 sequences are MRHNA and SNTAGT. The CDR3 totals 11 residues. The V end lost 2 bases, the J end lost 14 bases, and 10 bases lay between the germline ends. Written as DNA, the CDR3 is TGTGCCAGCAGTGACGGGGTCCGGGAGTTCTTC. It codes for CASSDGVREFF.

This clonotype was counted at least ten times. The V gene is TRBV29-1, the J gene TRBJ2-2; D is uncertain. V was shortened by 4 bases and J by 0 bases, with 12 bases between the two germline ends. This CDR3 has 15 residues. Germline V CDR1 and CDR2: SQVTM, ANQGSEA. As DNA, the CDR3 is TGCAGCGTTGGAGGACGGAACGCGAACACCGGGGAGCTGTTTTTT. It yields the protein CSVGGRNANTGELFF.

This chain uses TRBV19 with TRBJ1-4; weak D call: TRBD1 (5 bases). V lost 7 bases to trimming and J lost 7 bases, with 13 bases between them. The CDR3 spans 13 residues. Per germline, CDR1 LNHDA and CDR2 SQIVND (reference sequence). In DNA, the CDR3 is TGTGCCAGTACCCGACAGATCGGTGAAAAACTGTTTTTT. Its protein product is CASTRQIGEKLFF.

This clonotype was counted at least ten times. The DNA for the CDR3 is TGTGCCAGCAGCGGTGGGGGGGAGACCCAGTACTTC. The encoded protein is CASSGGGETQYF. J is TRBJ2-5 and V is TRBV7-9, with a tentative D call TRBD2 (6 bases). In germline, CDR1 is SEHNR, CDR2 FQNEAQ (reference sequence). V was clipped by 5 bases and J by 5 bases, with 9 bases between them. CDR3 length: 12 residues.

The CDR3 spells CASRNRGGERYGYTF. The DNA of the CDR3 is TGTGCCAGCAGGAATAGAGGGGGGGAGCGCTATGGCTACACCTTC. The J gene is TRBJ1-2, the V gene TRBV2; perhaps TRBD1 as D (6 bases). The CDR3 spans 15 residues. Germline lookup yields CDR1 SNHLY and CDR2 FYNNEI. V lost 6 bases to trimming and J lost 4 bases, with 18 bases between them. The full variable domain, rest sourced from reference TRBV2 and TRBJ1-2, is EPEVTQTPSHQVTQMGQEVILRCVPISNHLYFYWYRQILGQKVEFLVSFYNNEISEKSEIFDDQFSVERPDGSNFTLKIRSTKLEDSAMYFCASRNRGGERYGYTFGSGTRLTVV.

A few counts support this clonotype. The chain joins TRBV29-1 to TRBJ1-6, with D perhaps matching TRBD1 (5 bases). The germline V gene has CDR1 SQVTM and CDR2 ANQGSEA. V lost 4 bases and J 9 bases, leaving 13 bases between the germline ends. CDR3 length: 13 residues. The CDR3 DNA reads TGCAGCGTTGGTGCAGGGCCTGGTTCACCCCTCCACTTT. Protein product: CSVGAGPGSPLHF.

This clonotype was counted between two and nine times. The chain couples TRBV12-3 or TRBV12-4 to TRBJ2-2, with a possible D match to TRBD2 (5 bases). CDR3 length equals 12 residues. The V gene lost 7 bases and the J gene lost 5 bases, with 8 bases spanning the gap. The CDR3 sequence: CASTEGTGELFF. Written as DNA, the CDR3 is TGTGCCAGCACCGAGGGTACCGGGGAGCTGTTTTTT.

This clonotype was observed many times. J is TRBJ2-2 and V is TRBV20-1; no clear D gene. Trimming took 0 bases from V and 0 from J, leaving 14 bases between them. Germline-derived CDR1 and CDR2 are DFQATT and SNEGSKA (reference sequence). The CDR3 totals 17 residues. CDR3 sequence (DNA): TGCAGTGCTAGAGATCGGAGAACTGACGCGAACACCGGGGAGCTGTTTTTT. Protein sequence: CSARDRRTDANTGELFF.

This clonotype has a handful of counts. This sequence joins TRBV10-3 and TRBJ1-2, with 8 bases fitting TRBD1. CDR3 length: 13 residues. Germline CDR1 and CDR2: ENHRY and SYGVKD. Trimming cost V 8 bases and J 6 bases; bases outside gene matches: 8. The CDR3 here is CAISGTGLDGYTF. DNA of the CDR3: TGTGCCATCTCAGGGACAGGCCTAGATGGCTACACCTTC.

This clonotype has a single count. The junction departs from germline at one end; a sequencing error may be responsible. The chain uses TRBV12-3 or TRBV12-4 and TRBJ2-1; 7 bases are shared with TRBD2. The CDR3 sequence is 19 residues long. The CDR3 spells CAISLALMRVSGRYNEQFF. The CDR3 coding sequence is TGTGCCATCAGTTTAGCGCTAATGAGGGTTAGCGGGCGATACAATGAGCAGTTCTTC.

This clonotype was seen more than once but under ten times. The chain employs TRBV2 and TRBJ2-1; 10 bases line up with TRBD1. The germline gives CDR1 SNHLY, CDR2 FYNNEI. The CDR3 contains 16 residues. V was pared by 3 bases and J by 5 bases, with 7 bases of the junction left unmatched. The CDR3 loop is CASSEVSGTGDNEQFF. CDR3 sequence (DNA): TGTGCCAGCAGTGAGGTGTCGGGGACAGGGGACAATGAGCAGTTCTTC.

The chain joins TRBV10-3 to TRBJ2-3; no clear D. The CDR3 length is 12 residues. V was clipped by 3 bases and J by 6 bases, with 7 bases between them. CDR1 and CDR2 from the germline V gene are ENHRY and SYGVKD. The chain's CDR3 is CAISDRSDTQYF. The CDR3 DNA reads TGTGCCATCAGTGACAGATCGGATACGCAGTATTTT.

CDR3 sequence: CASSQEGEAGGYEQFF. CDR3 coding DNA: TGTGCCAGCAGCCAAGAAGGGGAAGCGGGGGGGTATGAGCAGTTCTTC. The chain carries TRBV4-2 and TRBJ2-1, with 10 bases that match TRBD2. This CDR3 is 16 amino acids long. V shed 0 bases, J shed 8 bases, and the junction held 7 bases outside the gene matches. CDR1 is LGHNA, CDR2 YNFKEQ, per germline.

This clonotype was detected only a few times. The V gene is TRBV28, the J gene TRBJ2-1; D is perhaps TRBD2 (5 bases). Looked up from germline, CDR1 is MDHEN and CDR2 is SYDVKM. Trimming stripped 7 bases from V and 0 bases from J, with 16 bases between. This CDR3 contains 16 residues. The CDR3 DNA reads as TGTGCCAGCACCTACCCGAGCGGAAGCTCCTACAATGAGCAGTTCTTC. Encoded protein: CASTYPSGSSYNEQFF. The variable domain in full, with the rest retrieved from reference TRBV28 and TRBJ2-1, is DVKVTQSSRYLVKRTGEKVFLECVQDMDHENMFWYRQDPGLGLRLIYFSYDVKMKEKGDIPEGYSVSREKKERFSLILESASTNQTSMYLCASTYPSGSSYNEQFFGPGTRLTVL.

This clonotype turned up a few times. The CDR3 DNA reads TGTGCCAGCAGCTTAAAGCACAATGAGCAGTTCTTC. Translated: CASSLKHNEQFF. J is TRBJ2-1 and V is TRBV7-9; D unresolved. The CDR3 sequence is 12 residues long. Trimming took 2 bases from V and 5 from J, leaving 4 bases between them. The germline CDR1 and CDR2 sequences are SEHNR and FQNEAQ (reference sequence).

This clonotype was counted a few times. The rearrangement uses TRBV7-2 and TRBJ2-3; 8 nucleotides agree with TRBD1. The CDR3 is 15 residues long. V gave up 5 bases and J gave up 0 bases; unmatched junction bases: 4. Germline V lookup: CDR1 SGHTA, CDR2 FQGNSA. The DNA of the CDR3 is TGTGCCAGCAGCATACAGGGGGTTAGCACAGATACGCAGTATTTT. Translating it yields CASSIQGVSTDTQYF. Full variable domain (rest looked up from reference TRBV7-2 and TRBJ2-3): GAGVSQSPSNKVTEKGKDVELRCDPISGHTALYWYRQSLGQGLEFLIYFQGNSAPDKSGLPSDRFSAERTGGSVSTLTIQRTQQEDSAVYLCASSIQGVSTDTQYFGPGTRLTVL.

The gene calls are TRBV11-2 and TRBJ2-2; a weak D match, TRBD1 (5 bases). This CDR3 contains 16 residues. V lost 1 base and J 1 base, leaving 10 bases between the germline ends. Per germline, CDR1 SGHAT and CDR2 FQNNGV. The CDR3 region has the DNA TGTGCCAGCAGCTTAGGCGTGACAGAGAACACCGGGGAGCTGTTTTTT. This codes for CASSLGVTENTGELFF.

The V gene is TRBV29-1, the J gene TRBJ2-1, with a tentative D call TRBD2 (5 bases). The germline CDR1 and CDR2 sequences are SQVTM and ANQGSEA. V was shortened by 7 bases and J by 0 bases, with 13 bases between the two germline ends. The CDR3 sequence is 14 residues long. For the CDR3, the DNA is TGCAGCGGCAAGAGGGCCAGCTCCTACAATGAGCAGTTCTTC. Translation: CSGKRASSYNEQFF.

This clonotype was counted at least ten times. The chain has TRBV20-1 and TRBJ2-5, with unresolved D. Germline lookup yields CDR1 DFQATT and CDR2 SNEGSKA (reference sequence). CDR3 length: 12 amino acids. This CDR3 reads CSAHGAQETQYF. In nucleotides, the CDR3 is TGCAGCGCCCATGGTGCCCAAGAGACCCAGTACTTC.

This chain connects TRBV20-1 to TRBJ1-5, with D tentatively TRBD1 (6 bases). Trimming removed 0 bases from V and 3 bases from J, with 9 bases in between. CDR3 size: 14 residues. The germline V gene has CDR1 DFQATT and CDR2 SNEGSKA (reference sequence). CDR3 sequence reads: CSARDGQFNQPQHF. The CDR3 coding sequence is TGCAGTGCTAGAGATGGACAGTTCAATCAGCCCCAGCATTTT.

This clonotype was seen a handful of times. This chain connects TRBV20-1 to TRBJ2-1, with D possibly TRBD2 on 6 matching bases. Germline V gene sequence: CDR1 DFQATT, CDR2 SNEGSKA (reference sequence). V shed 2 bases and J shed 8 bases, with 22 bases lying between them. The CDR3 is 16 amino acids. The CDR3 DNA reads TGCAGTGCTAGACCTACCGAGACTAGGTATATGGATGAGCAGTTCTTC. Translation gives CSARPTETRYMDEQFF.

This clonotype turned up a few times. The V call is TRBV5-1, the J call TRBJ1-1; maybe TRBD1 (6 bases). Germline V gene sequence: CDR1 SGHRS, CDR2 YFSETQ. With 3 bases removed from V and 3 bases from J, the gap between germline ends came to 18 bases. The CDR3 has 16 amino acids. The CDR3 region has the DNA TGCGCCAGCAGCTGGCGAGGGGGTGGGTGGGACACTGAAGCTTTCTTT. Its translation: CASSWRGGGWDTEAFF.

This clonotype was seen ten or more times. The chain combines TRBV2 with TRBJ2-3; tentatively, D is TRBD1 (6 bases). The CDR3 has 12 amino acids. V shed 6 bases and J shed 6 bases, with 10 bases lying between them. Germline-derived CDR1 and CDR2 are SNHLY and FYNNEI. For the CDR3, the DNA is TGTGCCAGCAGCGTTCAGGGGGATACGCAGTATTTT. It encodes CASSVQGDTQYF.

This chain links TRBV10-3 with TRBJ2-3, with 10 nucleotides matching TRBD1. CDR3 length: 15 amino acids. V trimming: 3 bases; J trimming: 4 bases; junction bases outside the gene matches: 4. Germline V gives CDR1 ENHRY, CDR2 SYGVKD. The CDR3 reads CAISEGQGVADTQYF. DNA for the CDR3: TGTGCCATCAGTGAAGGACAGGGGGTGGCAGATACGCAGTATTTT.

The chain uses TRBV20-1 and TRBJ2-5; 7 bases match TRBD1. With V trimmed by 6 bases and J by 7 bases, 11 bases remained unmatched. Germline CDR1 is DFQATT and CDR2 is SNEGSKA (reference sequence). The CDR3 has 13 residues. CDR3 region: CSAPTGRSMTQYF. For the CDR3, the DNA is TGCAGTGCGCCGACAGGGCGATCTATGACCCAGTACTTC.

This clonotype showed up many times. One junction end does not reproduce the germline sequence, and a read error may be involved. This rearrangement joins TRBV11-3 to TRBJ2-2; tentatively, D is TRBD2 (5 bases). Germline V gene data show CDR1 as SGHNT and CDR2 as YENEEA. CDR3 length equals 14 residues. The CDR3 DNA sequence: TGCGCCAGCAGCTTGGAGGCCGGCGCCGGGGAGCTGTTTTTT. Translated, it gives CASSLEAGAGELFF.